The following is a T cell receptor (beta chain) sequence with its context. Its antigen has not been determined. No base quality information exists; no much larger clone differs at one position. The data derive from a study of blood T cell repertoires in COVID-19 (dated by TCRdb to the early 2020s). About the study as a whole: The collaborator samples originated in the United States, Italy and Spain and spanned the acute and convalescent phases of COVID-19. The prospective study material was composed of cDNA or gDNA derived from T cells, B-cell-depleted T cells, or PBMCs. Subjects who had been exposed to COVID-19, were actively infected with it, or had recovered from it provided the deeply sampled blood TCRbeta repertoires that made up the dataset. The repertoires were made available in a free public database intended to serve as a resource for research on the immune response to SARS-CoV-2. Samples came from the ongoing ImmuneRACE study (first 160 participants) plus 1,254 subjects from 6 global collaborators. Sample metadata almost always included a de-identified subject ID, COVID-19 status, age in years and sex. Where available, HLA class I and class II types were taken from metadata supplied by the sample provider and were not determined by assay-based typing. What the research found in general, with its limitations: Clinical and demographic metadata were provided uncurated, with the amount varying by source and participant.

The immunoSEQ Assay, a bias-controlled multiplex PCR, was used to amplify TCRbeta CDR3 regions from genomic DNA. Regarding the original processing steps: Nucleated cell counts per sample were estimated from amplification of reference gene primers within the assay. To quantify the absolute abundance of each unique TCRbeta CDR3 rearrangement, sequence reads were collapsed and filtered. For each sample, productive Simpson clonality was calculated as the square root of Simpson's diversity index across productive rearrangements. This is the immuneACCESS table as TCRdb keeps it, with only in-frame sequences that have V and J called. A part of the clones is gone; compared with another copy, unresolved V genes explain less than half, and the rest is unexplained. Clone size and the V and J calls come from that table; the DNA yielded D and trimming. For this sample there are roughly 200,000 clones; 85% to 90% appear just once. Of the sample, around 5.7% is held by the ten largest clones.

Whole blood was collected in K2EDTA tubes by collaborating institutions according to the institutions' own protocols. Collaborator samples were shipped for TCRbeta analysis as frozen whole blood, isolated PBMCs, or DNA extracted from either sample type. The CDR3 spans 16 residues, from the cysteine through the phenylalanine. Only the CDR3 portion is preserved as DNA: 48 bases, with reading frame beginning at the first base. Germline trimming: 3 bases from V, 4 bases from J; junction bases outside gene matches: 10. CDR1 and CDR2, per the germline V gene (reference sequence), are GTSNPN and SVGIG. The chain uses TRBV30 and TRBJ1-2; 11 central bases correspond to TRBD1. The specimen sequenced was peripheral blood. This sequence originates from an older man with acute or convalescent COVID-19. The DNA sequence is given as TGTGCCTGGAGAAAACCCGGACAGGGGGCAAGCTATGGCTACACCTTC. Its amino acids are CAWRKPGQGASYGYTF.